This TCR beta chain was identified in a study of blood T cell repertoires in COVID-19. Study context: The samples span acute and convalescent COVID-19 from the United States, Italy and Spain. The analysed material was cDNA or gDNA that came from T cells, B-cell-depleted T cells, or PBMCs.

Methods used by the authors: The assay estimated nucleated cells by amplifying reference gene primers. Produced via immunoSEQ multiplex PCR; TCRdb's table is partial and in-frame only. Clone size and the V and J calls come from that table; the DNA yielded D and trimming. This table holds roughly 190,000 clones, around four fifths found once. In germline, CDR1 is GTSNPN, CDR2 SVGIG (reference sequence). The trim removed 1 base at V and 1 base at J, leaving 10 bases unmatched. The CDR3 has 18 residues. The specimen was peripheral blood. This clonotype was obtained from a man younger than 40 with active or convalescent COVID-19. The rearrangement links TRBV30 to TRBJ2-3; 11 nucleotides match TRBD2. The CDR3 is CAWSAPSGRITGTDTQYF. The CDR3 DNA reads as TGTGCCTGGAGTGCCCCTAGCGGGAGGATCACCGGCACAGATACGCAGTATTTT.